This TCR beta chain was recovered during a study of blood T cells in healthy people across ages (dated by TCRdb to 2014 to 2015). For the wider study: In model experiments, roughly one uniquely barcoded TCR beta cDNA molecule per two T cells was captured by template switching. The study measured age-related changes in TCR beta repertoire diversity using deep sequencing normalized with unique cDNA molecular identifiers. Donors were grouped into four age groups: young (average roughly 16 years), middle-aged (39), aged (62) and long-lived (around 82). Donors of different ages were randomly distributed across sequencing lanes to avoid experimental bias. For two donors (one aged 18 to 29 and one aged 80 or older), the study analyzed two additional independent replicas of 1 million unique cDNA reads from the same blood draw.

As to this clonotype: Its cognate antigen has yet to be identified. No base qualities exist here, and no much larger clone lies one base off it.

Broad study findings and their caveats: Observed TCR beta diversity correlated strongly with the percentage of naive T cells measured by flow cytometry. Observed TCR beta diversity per million T cells fell roughly linearly with age, and a significant reduction was already apparent by age roughly 41. Bulk unsorted PBMC profiling prevented conclusive comparison of naive and antigen-experienced compartments. The CMV infection status of donors was not known, potentially confounding age-related changes in expanded clonotypes. Estimates of total diversity based on one million sequenced T cells were considered lower bounds and underestimates. Compared with the aged group, more naive CD4+ T cells, fewer expanded clones and increased TCR diversity were shown by the long-lived group, suggesting age selection.

Libraries came from 5' RACE. Sequenced on an Illumina HiSeq 2500. A second PCR of about 7 to 12 cycles was run with a J-beta primer mix and a sample-barcoded 5' primer. A template-switch 5' adaptor carrying 12 random nucleotides introduced a unique molecular identifier onto each TCR beta cDNA molecule. Each sample yielded at least 2.5 million CDR3-containing paired-end reads. First-strand cDNA synthesis was performed from all RNA using the Mint cDNA synthesis kit, with priming by a TRBC-specific oligonucleotide. All cDNA was treated with uracil-DNA glycosylase and then went through a first 18-cycle PCR with the universal primers M1SS and BC2_uni_R. In the original analysis: Normalization of each sample was performed by random selection of 1 million high-quality reads, each carrying a distinct molecular identifier. Instead of being binned into consensus sequences, reads that shared molecular identifiers were thrown out. MiTCR, set to a Q25 quality threshold and the strictest error-elimination algorithm, was used for CDR3 identification, clonotype clustering and error correction. A nonparametric unseen species model with Euler transformation was used to estimate lower-bound total TCR beta diversity. TCRdb reworked the public reads: Q25 trimming with fastp, MiXCR clone assembly, productive beta chains retained. A single entry per CDR3 protein holds the most common genes and DNA from its merged rows. The V and J calls were determined by TCRdb, not by the authors. The sample has about 970,000 distinct CDR3 sequences on record, around 54% of them singletons. The ten top clones hold roughly a fifth of the sample.

The CDR3 covers 16 residues, taking in both the cysteine and the phenylalanine. Just CDR3 DNA is preserved here, 48 bases in frame from base 1. The germline V gene (reference sequence) provides CDR1 SEHNR and CDR2 FQNEAQ. V loses 4 bases, J loses 3 bases, and the germline ends lie 19 bases apart. Systemically healthy Caucasian individuals from Russia, 35 to 50 in total and aged 6 to 90 years, were included as donors. About 9.6 milliliters of peripheral blood were collected from each donor into EDTA-treated Vacutainer tubes. Ficoll-Paque density-gradient centrifugation was used to isolate PBMCs, with at least 6.5 million per sample. Total RNA was extracted from PBMCs with Trizol reagent, with at least 6 micrograms obtained per sample. For every donor, an aliquot of PBMCs went through flow cytometry to measure the percentages of naive CD45RAhigh/CD27high T cells.

The sequencing input was blood. This sequence was found in a woman aged 60-75 years in good health. The rearranged segments are TRBV7-9 and TRBJ2-7; TRBD2 is a weak D gene call, 5 bases matching. The CDR3 here reads CASSSPSLRANYEQYF. The nucleotide sequence reads as follows: TGTGCCAGCAGCTCCCCCTCTTTGCGGGCCAACTACGAGCAGTACTTC.